This TCR beta chain appears in the sequencing data of a study of blood T cell repertoires in COVID-19. One Seattle source followed patients from active infection through their disease course. The V and J ends lost 7 bases and 1 base, in that order; junction bases with no gene match: 9. The CDR3 is 15 residues long. Germline assignment: CDR1 MNHEY and CDR2 SVGAGI. Sequenced by immunoSEQ multiplex PCR; TCRdb stores in-frame clones only, minus some. The profile covers under 400,000 clones, with approximately 89% appearing a single time and over 3.5% taken by the ten largest. Source material: peripheral blood. The clonotype was recovered from a woman in her sixties with COVID-19, enrolled during active disease. The chain employs TRBV6-5 and TRBJ2-5; 7 bases are shared with TRBD2. This CDR3 reads CASTFQGLLQETQYF. The DNA of the CDR3 is TGTGCCAGCACCTTCCAGGGACTACTCCAAGAGACCCAGTACTTC.